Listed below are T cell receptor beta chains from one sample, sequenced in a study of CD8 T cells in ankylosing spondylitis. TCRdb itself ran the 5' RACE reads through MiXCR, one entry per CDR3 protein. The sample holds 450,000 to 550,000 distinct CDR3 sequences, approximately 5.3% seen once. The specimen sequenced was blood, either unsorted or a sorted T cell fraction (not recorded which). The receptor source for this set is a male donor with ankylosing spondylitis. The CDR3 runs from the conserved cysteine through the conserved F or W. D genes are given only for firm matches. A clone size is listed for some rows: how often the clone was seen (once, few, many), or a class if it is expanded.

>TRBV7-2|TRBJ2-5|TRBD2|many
TGTGCCAGCAGCATGGGACTAGCGGGATCTGAGACCCAGTACTTC
CASSMGLAGSETQYF
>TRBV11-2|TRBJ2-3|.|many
TGTGCCAGCAGCTTGGGTCTGGATTGGAGTCCGGGGACAGATACGCAGTATTTT
CASSLGLDWSPGTDTQYF
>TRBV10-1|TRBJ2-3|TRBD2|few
TGCGCCAGCAGTGAGGGGCTAGCGGGAGATACGCAGTATTTT
CASSEGLAGDTQYF
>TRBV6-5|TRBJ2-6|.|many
TGTGCCAGCAGTTGGCTCTCTGGGGCCAACGTCCTGACTTTC
CASSWLSGANVLTF
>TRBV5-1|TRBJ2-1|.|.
TGCGCCAGCAGTATCTTGGGTTTGAGCTCCTACAATGAGCAGTTCTTC
CASSILGLSSYNEQFF
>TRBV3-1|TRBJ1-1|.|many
TGTGCCAGCAGCCTTTCGGTGGCCTGGAACACTGAAGCTTTCTTT
CASSLSVAWNTEAFF
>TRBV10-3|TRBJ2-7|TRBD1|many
TGTGCCATCAGTGGGGACAGGGGGAGAGCTAACTACGAGCAGTACTTC
CAISGDRGRANYEQYF
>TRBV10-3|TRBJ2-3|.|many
TGTGCCGTCAGGAGCACAGATACGCAGTATTTT
CAVRSTDTQYF
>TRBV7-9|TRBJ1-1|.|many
TGTGCCAGCAGCGTCACTGAAGCTTTCTTT
CASSVTEAFF
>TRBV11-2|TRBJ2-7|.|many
TGTGCCAGCAGCTTAAAGCCCGAGCAGTACTTC
CASSLKPEQYF